This T cell receptor beta chain was captured in a study of beta chain features in type 1 diabetes. Since all of the isolated RNA was reverse transcribed, expressed TCRB transcripts were what got sequenced. Measured with immunoSEQ multiplex PCR; TCRdb has only the in-frame clones, and not every one. The sample lists 400,000 to 450,000 clones; around 13% were seen once. Trimming took off 5 bases at V and 6 bases at J, with 20 bases between the two ends. The CDR3 spans 16 residues. CDR1 and CDR2 (germline): SEHNR, FQNEAQ (reference sequence). This clone was counted a few times. This chain connects TRBV7-9 to TRBJ2-1; the D gene could be TRBD1 or TRBD2 (5 bases each). The receptor was derived from a man under 40 in good health. Sequenced sample: naive CD4+ T cells from blood. The CDR3 DNA reads as TGTGCCAGCAGCACATTCAGGGCTAGCTCGGGCAATGAGCAGTTCTTC. Translation: CASSTFRASSGNEQFF.